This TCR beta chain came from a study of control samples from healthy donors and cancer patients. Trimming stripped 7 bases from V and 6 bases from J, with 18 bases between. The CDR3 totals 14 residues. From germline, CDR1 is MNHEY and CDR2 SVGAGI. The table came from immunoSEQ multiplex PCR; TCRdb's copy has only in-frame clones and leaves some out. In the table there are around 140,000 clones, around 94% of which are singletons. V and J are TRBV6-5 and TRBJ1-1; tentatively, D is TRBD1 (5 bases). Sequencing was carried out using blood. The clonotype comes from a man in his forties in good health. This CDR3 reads CASIGAGRVSEAFF. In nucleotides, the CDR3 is TGTGCCAGCATCGGGGCAGGTCGAGTTTCTGAAGCTTTCTTT.